Here is one T cell receptor (beta chain) with its context. This clonotype was seen only a few times. What antigen it recognizes has not been identified. Base-call qualities are not available, and no considerably larger clone is one nucleotide away. TCR beta CDR3 regions were amplified from RNA transcripts. For the first round of RT-PCR on the TCR CDR3, the HTBI primer set was used together with the Qiagen OneStep RT-PCR kit. Libraries were constructed in a second round of multiplex PCR, after which size selection and purification were carried out. Sequencing of the libraries was done on an Illumina HiSeq2000 using paired-end 100 bp reads. Processing in the source paper ran as follows. SOAPnuke was used to process the raw data, throwing out any read that contained adapters or uncalled bases, had a mean Phred below 15, or lacked an exact constant-primer or identifier match. COPE v1.2.5 was used to merge the high-quality paired reads, and each unique nucleotide sequence was defined as a clonotype. Clonotypes were aligned to IMGT TRBV, TRBD and TRBJ reference segments using MiTCR v1.1. Only V-J combinations with frequency above 0.0001, covering about 99% of repertoires, were analysed. A TCS score was defined as the ratio of F50 (clonal expansion) to E x V (chaos), with BLOSUM62-based TCRdist applied between CDR3 peptides within each V-J. Welch's t-statistics and random forest reduced around 510 V-J features to roughly 13, which were used in a naive Bayes classifier (R e1071). The Morisita-Horn index was used to measure how similar the thyroid and blood repertoires were. TCRdb trimmed public reads at Q25 via fastp, called clones via MiXCR and kept in-frame beta chains. Each record represents a unique CDR3 protein, reported with the most common genes and DNA among its rows. The V and J calls here are based on TCRdb, not the publication. The sample table shows approximately 870,000 distinct CDR3 sequences, and roughly 40% are seen once. In total, the top ten clones hold about 9% of the sample.

This specimen comes from a study of T cells in Graves' hyperthyroidism and ophthalmopathy (dated by TCRdb to between 2018 and 2020). In terms of the full investigation: Peripheral blood was sampled at the time of initial diagnosis, prior to any treatment. TCR V-J signatures able to tell the groups apart were searched for in a discovery cohort of 90 to 100 patients, of whom around 42 had Graves' ophthalmopathy and 57 had stable Graves' hyperthyroidism. An independent validation cohort of around 19 hyperthyroidism patients and approximately 16 patients who later progressed to ophthalmopathy tested prospective prediction of ophthalmopathy. The approximately 100 discovery patients were divided at random into training and test sets in a 7:3 ratio. In roughly six Graves' hyperthyroidism patients, the study also compared T-cell repertoires from thyroid tissue with T-cell repertoires from blood. After sampling, hyperthyroidism patients received methimazole starting at 30 mg daily, and ophthalmopathy patients received high-dose intravenous methylprednisolone. The paper describes TCR Vbeta CDR3 sequencing of 120 to 150 peripheral blood samples, made up of some 40 ophthalmopathy patients, 70 to 75 hyperthyroidism patients and 17 progressor patients. Results the study describes overall, beyond this receptor: Sample size was not statistically predetermined, and blinding of investigators to group allocation was not performed. Ophthalmopathy was separated from stable hyperthyroidism by a 13 V-J signature model, with just over 85% sensitivity and 81% to 83% specificity obtained in cross-validation and 80%/75% obtained in testing. Most expanded thyroid clonotypes (frequency above 0.001) were also found in blood, which suggests that blood repertoires may mirror thyroid immune responses. In validation, the model predicted progression to ophthalmopathy a median of around 6.5 months before onset, with roughly 70% sensitivity and more than 72% specificity.

Stable Graves' hyperthyroidism was defined as the absence of progression to ophthalmopathy over 18 months of follow-up. The hyperthyroidism patients were between 18 and 65 years old and newly diagnosed, with a disease duration of less than 2 months. The study excluded patients with uncontrolled infections, other autoimmune diseases, pregnancy or lactation. Clinical symptoms, serum thyroxine and TRAb, thyroid ultrasound, and orbital computed tomography formed the basis for the diagnoses. PBMCs were separated from about 10 ml of fresh peripheral blood using Ficoll-Paque density gradient centrifugation. Total RNA was extracted using Trizol reagent, and RNA quality was assessed on an Agilent 2100 Bioanalyzer. Sequenced material: blood. The clonotype was recovered from a man aged 18 to 29 with Graves' hyperthyroidism.

CDR3 sequence: CASSQTGGTGELFF. The DNA sequence reads TGTGCCAGCAGCCAGACGGGGGGCACCGGGGAGCTGTTTTTT. Rearrangement joined TRBV9 to TRBJ2-2, and 7 junctional nucleotides match TRBD2. After removal of 4 bases from V and 4 bases from J, the junction retains 4 bases not matched to a gene. The CDR3 has 14 amino acids, counting the end cysteine and phenylalanine. Only the CDR3 region is kept as DNA, spanning 42 bases read in frame from base 1. In the germline V gene, CDR1 corresponds to SGDLS and CDR2 to YYNGEE.